This TCR beta chain was obtained from a study of cytomegalovirus exposure and HLA in healthy donors. A remark on this clone: The antigen is unknown.

The PCR used 60 Vbeta and 13 Jbeta primers. The assay was immunoSEQ multiplex PCR, and TCRdb's table has in-frame clones only and misses some. The profile shows more than 100,000 clones, approximately 80% of them singletons. The study's findings and limits: In a later analysis, V- and J-gene trimming of beta chains associated with a DCLRE1C missense variant, replicated independently. Over 150 TCR beta chains were listed as cytomegalovirus-associated. For most TCR beta V segments, an earlier analysis put the productive rate at about 90% or about 30% of the time.

V was cut by 7 bases and J by 6 bases, with 15 bases left in between. Looked up from germline, CDR1 is MNHNS and CDR2 is SASEGT. CDR3 length equals 13 residues. The TCR sequence derives from a middle-aged woman in good health and CMV-seronegative. What was sequenced was PBMCs. This rearrangement joins TRBV6-1 to TRBJ1-2; the D is unclear. CDR3 sequence reads: CASTEGAWDGYTF. The CDR3 DNA is TGTGCCAGCACCGAGGGAGCCTGGGATGGCTACACCTTC.